Listed below are T cell receptor beta chains from one sample, sequenced in a study of identical twins. TCRdb re-called the 5' RACE reads with MiXCR, one entry per CDR3 protein. The data contain a few hundred thousand distinct CDR3 sequences, 9.6% of them singletons. The sample was also linked to a second study, of yellow fever vaccine responses in identical twins.

The specimen was PBMCs. The receptors shown here come from a woman aged 18-35 years in good health. The CDR3 runs from the conserved cysteine through the conserved F or W. The D gene is left open where the match is weak. Size is omitted from some rows. Given values are once, few, many or a class for expanded clones.

v_gene	j_gene	d_gene	abundance	len	CDR3aa	CDR3nt
TRBV5-1	TRBJ2-2	-	many	14	CASSLKPGTGELFF	TGCGCCAGCAGCCTTAAGCCCGGAACCGGGGAGCTGTTTTTT
TRBV12-3/TRBV12-4	TRBJ2-7	TRBD2	many	15	CASTPSGGSSYEQYF	TGTGCCAGTACCCCAAGCGGGGGATCCTCCTACGAGCAGTACTTC
TRBV5-1	TRBJ2-2	-	many	14	CASSNRLNTGELFF	TGCGCCAGCAGCAACAGGCTGAACACCGGGGAGCTGTTTTTT
TRBV29-1	TRBJ2-7	-	-	14	CSVEAPAPYYEQYF	TGCAGCGTTGAAGCCCCGGCACCCTACTACGAGCAGTACTTC
TRBV20-1	TRBJ2-1	-	-	13	CSAREGLYNEQFF	TGCAGTGCTAGAGAGGGTTTGTACAATGAGCAGTTCTTC
TRBV4-3	TRBJ2-1	-	-	17	CASSQDHYRGSYNEQFF	TGCGCCAGCAGCCAAGACCACTATAGAGGGAGCTACAATGAGCAGTTCTTC
TRBV29-1	TRBJ2-5	TRBD1	few	15	CSVVGGTGYQETQYF	TGCAGCGTTGTCGGAGGGACAGGGTACCAAGAGACCCAGTACTTC
TRBV15	TRBJ2-3	TRBD2	many	16	CATSRGAGGSTDTQYF	TGTGCCACCAGCAGAGGAGCGGGAGGCAGCACAGATACGCAGTATTTT
TRBV18	TRBJ2-7	-	many	13	CASSRVGQYEQYF	TGTGCCAGCTCACGTGTAGGACAATACGAGCAGTACTTC
TRBV20-1	TRBJ2-1	TRBD2	-	14	CSAPSGSWDNEQFF	TGCAGTGCTCCTAGCGGGAGTTGGGACAATGAGCAGTTCTTC
TRBV6-1	TRBJ2-1	-	-	14	CASSTGRGNNEQFF	TGTGCCAGCAGTACGGGACGAGGGAACAATGAGCAGTTCTTC
TRBV4-3	TRBJ2-1	TRBD2	-	17	CASSQRVAGGPYNEQFF	TGCGCCAGCAGCCAAAGGGTTGCGGGAGGGCCGTACAATGAGCAGTTCTTC
TRBV5-4	TRBJ2-1	TRBD2	few	15	CASRYTSGGYNEQFF	TGTGCCAGCAGATATACTAGCGGGGGGTACAATGAGCAGTTCTTC
TRBV20-1	TRBJ2-7	-	many	14	CSARRGGGPNEQYF	TGCAGTGCCCGTCGGGGAGGGGGCCCGAACGAGCAGTACTTC
TRBV6-2/TRBV6-3	TRBJ2-2	TRBD2	few	19	CASSYSKDRETSGIGELFF	TGTGCCAGCAGTTACTCGAAAGATCGGGAGACTAGCGGGATCGGGGAGCTGTTTTTT
TRBV20-1	TRBJ2-1	TRBD1	-	14	CSATGQGKGNEQFF	TGCAGTGCGACGGGACAGGGGAAGGGGAATGAGCAGTTCTTC
TRBV2	TRBJ1-6	-	few	15	CASSGPAGGSSPLHF	TGTGCCAGCAGTGGGCCCGCCGGGGGTTCTTCACCCCTCCACTTT
TRBV12-3/TRBV12-4	TRBJ2-3	TRBD2	few	17	CASSRNSGLAGTDTQYF	TGTGCCAGCAGCCGAAATAGCGGACTAGCGGGCACAGATACGCAGTATTTT
TRBV20-1	TRBJ2-3	-	few	14	CSATGEVRVDTQYF	TGCAGTGCTACCGGTGAGGTCCGTGTAGATACGCAGTATTTT
TRBV5-1	TRBJ2-3	-	-	15	CASSLDLHPTDTQYF	TGCGCCAGCAGTCTCGATTTACACCCCACAGATACGCAGTATTTT
TRBV7-9	TRBJ2-5	-	few	15	CASSLAVGQQETQYF	TGTGCCAGCAGCTTAGCAGTGGGGCAACAAGAGACCCAGTACTTC
TRBV30	TRBJ2-3	TRBD1	-	17	CAGRGTAFKLNTDTQYF	TGTGCCGGCAGAGGGACAGCCTTTAAGCTTAACACAGATACGCAGTATTTT
TRBV12-5	TRBJ2-3	TRBD1	many	15	CAIFEGTGITDTQYF	TGTGCTATTTTTGAAGGGACAGGGATTACAGATACGCAGTATTTT
TRBV28	TRBJ2-3	-	-	15	CASSLAESRADTQYF	TGTGCCAGCAGTTTAGCCGAATCGAGGGCAGATACGCAGTATTTT
TRBV29-1	TRBJ2-7	TRBD2	few	17	CSVEDVRLAGEANEQYF	TGCAGCGTTGAAGATGTTCGACTAGCGGGAGAGGCAAACGAGCAGTACTTC
TRBV9	TRBJ2-3	-	-	16	CASSPRPLRQADTQYF	TGTGCCAGCAGCCCCCGGCCTCTCCGCCAGGCAGATACGCAGTATTTT
TRBV5-4	TRBJ2-2	-	few	14	CASSFRSNTGELFF	TGTGCCAGCAGTTTCCGATCGAACACCGGGGAGCTGTTTTTT
TRBV28	TRBJ2-5	-	many	13	CASSPTGRETQYF	TGTGCCAGCAGTCCCACAGGGAGAGAGACCCAGTACTTC
TRBV30	TRBJ2-3	TRBD2	few	15	CAWSVQAGGTDTQYF	TGTGCCTGGAGTGTACAAGCGGGAGGCACAGATACGCAGTATTTT
TRBV15	TRBJ1-5	-	many	14	CATSSNRANQPQHF	TGTGCCACCAGCAGTAACAGGGCTAATCAGCCCCAGCATTTT
TRBV18	TRBJ2-2	-	many	13	CASSPLDTGELFF	TGTGCCAGCTCACCACTTGACACCGGGGAGCTGTTTTTT
TRBV12-3/TRBV12-4	TRBJ2-2	-	few	13	CASSWQNTGELFF	TGTGCCAGCAGTTGGCAGAACACCGGGGAGCTGTTTTTT
TRBV6-5	TRBJ2-3	TRBD2	-	18	CASSYSMVGLASGDTQYF	TGTGCCAGCAGTTACTCGATGGTGGGACTAGCTAGCGGGGATACGCAGTATTTT
TRBV28	TRBJ2-3	TRBD2	many	19	CASSTPGLAELGGADTQYF	TGTGCCAGCAGTACACCGGGACTAGCGGAGCTAGGGGGGGCAGATACGCAGTATTTT
TRBV18	TRBJ1-4	-	-	13	CASSPRGGEKLFF	TGTGCCAGCTCACCACGGGGGGGAGAAAAACTGTTTTTT
TRBV10-3	TRBJ2-7	TRBD2	many	16	CAISDLLSGGLYEQYF	TGTGCCATCAGTGATCTTCTATCGGGGGGGCTATACGAGCAGTACTTC
TRBV7-9	TRBJ1-2	TRBD1	many	12	CASSYRGNGYTF	TGTGCCAGCAGCTACAGGGGAAATGGCTACACCTTC
TRBV6-1	TRBJ2-1	-	few	14	CASNRGVGINEQFF	TGTGCCAGCAACAGAGGGGTTGGGATCAATGAGCAGTTCTTC
TRBV7-9	TRBJ2-3	-	few	14	CASNQLGGTDTQYF	TGTGCCAGCAATCAATTAGGGGGGACAGATACGCAGTATTTT
TRBV20-1	TRBJ1-1	TRBD1	-	13	CSARTGQNTEAFF	TGCAGTGCCAGGACAGGGCAGAACACTGAAGCTTTCTTT
TRBV5-1	TRBJ1-1	-	many	11	CASTSLNEAFF	TGCGCCAGCACCTCTCTCAATGAAGCTTTCTTT
TRBV12-3/TRBV12-4	TRBJ2-3	TRBD1	-	18	CTSSPRRGTGQLGDTQYF	TGTACCAGCAGTCCCCGCCGCGGGACAGGCCAACTGGGGGATACGCAGTATTTT
TRBV29-1	TRBJ2-5	-	few	14	CSAPLGGLGETQYF	TGCAGCGCCCCCCTGGGGGGTTTAGGAGAGACCCAGTACTTC
TRBV29-1	TRBJ1-1	TRBD1	-	13	CSGKGAGTTEAFF	TGCAGCGGGAAGGGGGCAGGTACAACTGAAGCTTTCTTT
TRBV6-1	TRBJ2-1	-	many	15	CASSAGQLTYNEQFF	TGTGCCAGCAGTGCCGGCCAACTCACCTACAATGAGCAGTTCTTC
TRBV21-1	TRBJ2-7	-	-	15	CASSNPGRQSYEQYF	TGTGCCAGCAGCAACCCCGGACGCCAGTCCTACGAGCAGTACTTC
TRBV6-2/TRBV6-3	TRBJ2-5	-	many	13	CASSYSPQETQYF	TGTGCCAGCAGTTACTCGCCCCAAGAGACCCAGTACTTC
TRBV19	TRBJ2-7	-	-	13	CASSGSSHDEQYF	TGTGCCAGTAGTGGTTCAAGCCACGACGAGCAGTACTTC
TRBV6-6	TRBJ1-2	-	many	12	CASSTREVGYTF	TGTGCCAGCAGTACCAGGGAGGTTGGCTACACCTTC
TRBV4-2	TRBJ2-1	TRBD2	many	16	CASSPKGGSGGNEQFF	TGTGCCAGCAGCCCAAAGGGCGGGAGCGGGGGCAATGAGCAGTTCTTC
TRBV12-3/TRBV12-4	TRBJ2-6	TRBD1	-	20	CASSRGTGGAGVSGANVLTF	TGTGCCAGCAGCCGAGGGACAGGGGGCGCGGGGGTCTCTGGGGCCAACGTCCTGACTTTC
TRBV7-2	TRBJ2-5	TRBD1	few	15	CASSRQGPVKETQYF	TGTGCCAGCAGCCGACAGGGGCCGGTGAAAGAGACCCAGTACTTC
TRBV7-9	TRBJ2-2	TRBD1	-	16	CASSSTGGLYTGELFF	TGTGCCAGCAGTAGCACAGGGGGCCTCTACACCGGGGAGCTGTTTTTT
TRBV25-1	TRBJ2-5	-	-	15	CASSEWSRREETQYF	TGTGCCAGCAGTGAATGGTCCAGGAGGGAAGAGACCCAGTACTTC
TRBV29-1	TRBJ1-5	-	-	13	CSVEENSNQPQHF	TGCAGCGTTGAGGAAAATAGCAATCAGCCCCAGCATTTT
TRBV5-1	TRBJ1-2	-	many	13	CASSFSPDYGYTF	TGCGCCAGCAGCTTCTCGCCAGACTATGGCTACACCTTC
TRBV10-3	TRBJ1-2	-	few	13	CAISETGSGGYTF	TGTGCCATCAGTGAAACAGGATCTGGGGGCTACACCTTC
TRBV18	TRBJ2-7	-	many	12	CASSVSDYEQYF	TGTGCCAGCTCTGTTTCGGACTACGAGCAGTACTTC
TRBV7-9	TRBJ2-7	TRBD2	-	15	CASSSASGGFYEQYF	TGTGCCAGCAGCAGTGCTAGCGGGGGGTTCTACGAGCAGTACTTC